Reported below is one T cell receptor beta chain. This specimen belongs to a study of control samples from healthy donors and cancer patients. The assay was immunoSEQ multiplex PCR, and TCRdb's table has in-frame clones only and misses some. Among roughly 130,000 clones, around 90% were seen once, and the ten largest hold 2% to 2.5%. The sequence derives from a man aged 18 to 29 in good health. Sequenced sample: blood.

The CDR3 DNA follows: TGTGCCAGCAGTTACTCTTCGGGACAGGGTCATGAAAAACTGTTTTTT. Amino acids: CASSYSSGQGHEKLFF. This sequence joins TRBV6-5 and TRBJ1-4; 9 bases fit TRBD1. The CDR3 sequence is 16 residues long. Losses at the gene ends were 0 bases for V and 6 bases for J; bases not matched to a gene: 5. The germline V gene has CDR1 MNHEY and CDR2 SVGAGI.